The rows below give T cell receptor beta chains drawn from one sample of a study of T cell responses to AZD1222 COVID-19 vaccine. Libraries were prepared by immunoSEQ multiplex PCR; TCRdb keeps only in-frame clonotypes and omits some of them. The sample carries over 150,000 clones, around 85% recorded once. This material consisted of peripheral blood, taken on day 0 of MenACWY control vaccination. All receptors come from an adult in good health. Each CDR3 is given without its conserved first and last residue. Fields, in order: V gene, clone size, J gene, CDR3 protein. Only some rows state a clone size, as once, few, many or a class for expanded clones.

V: TRBV9; size: -; J: TRBJ1-2; CDR3: ASSVDRGNYGYT
V: TRBV7-2; size: -; J: TRBJ1-1; CDR3: ASSARGRVTEAF
V: TRBV5-1; size: -; J: TRBJ1-4; CDR3: ASSLDGTPGEKLF
V: TRBV7-2; size: -; J: TRBJ2-5; CDR3: ASSKRGAWDSKETQY
V: TRBV11-2; size: -; J: TRBJ1-6; CDR3: ASSLGRDLSNSPLH
V: TRBV5-4; size: -; J: TRBJ1-4; CDR3: ASSSGQFNEKLF
V: TRBV5-4; size: -; J: TRBJ1-2; CDR3: ASSLSASYGYT
V: TRBV7-9; size: -; J: TRBJ2-7; CDR3: ASSSGQGAYEQY
V: TRBV18; size: -; J: TRBJ1-3; CDR3: ASSPSGLHSGNTIY
V: TRBV6-5; size: -; J: TRBJ2-7; CDR3: ASSYDRGMYEQY
V: TRBV3-1/TRBV3-2; size: once; J: TRBJ2-7; CDR3: ASSQDVGEQY
V: TRBV7-2; size: few; J: TRBJ2-7; CDR3: ASSFAVSYEQY
V: TRBV28; size: -; J: TRBJ1-1; CDR3: ASSQPGGIAEAF
V: TRBV10-3; size: -; J: TRBJ2-1; CDR3: ASRWGGDEQF
V: TRBV18; size: -; J: TRBJ1-3; CDR3: ASSLDRGRGNTIY
V: TRBV11-2; size: -; J: TRBJ1-2; CDR3: ASSLNTGHYGYT
V: TRBV11-2; size: -; J: TRBJ1-2; CDR3: ASSLLTGGRAGYT
V: TRBV2; size: -; J: TRBJ2-7; CDR3: ASSPELLASYEQY
V: TRBV21-1; size: once; J: TRBJ2-3; CDR3: ASWRPGLAGAGNRDTQY
V: TRBV28; size: -; J: TRBJ2-7; CDR3: ASSLMGQVR
V: TRBV7-9; size: -; J: TRBJ1-6; CDR3: ASSATSRVNSPLH
V: TRBV15; size: -; J: TRBJ2-3; CDR3: ATSRAYGVTDTQY
V: TRBV18; size: -; J: TRBJ1-2; CDR3: ASSPRRTEYGYT
V: TRBV4-1; size: -; J: TRBJ2-1; CDR3: ASSQGPYGYEQF
V: TRBV29-1; size: -; J: TRBJ1-2; CDR3: SVEGQFKGGYT
V: TRBV13; size: -; J: TRBJ1-1; CDR3: ASRRTVNTEAF
V: TRBV3-1/TRBV3-2; size: -; J: TRBJ2-1; CDR3: ASSQGGGSSYNEQF
V: TRBV5-1; size: -; J: TRBJ2-3; CDR3: ASSLQTDTQY
V: TRBV11-2; size: -; J: TRBJ2-5; CDR3: ASSLVSETQY
V: TRBV7-8; size: few; J: TRBJ1-2; CDR3: ASSPGLGYGYT
V: TRBV5-1; size: -; J: TRBJ2-3; CDR3: ASSLGHPSTDTQY
V: TRBV11-3; size: -; J: TRBJ2-7; CDR3: ASSLELAGGPEQY
V: TRBV6-4; size: -; J: TRBJ1-1; CDR3: ASSDKGANTEAF
V: TRBV6-5; size: -; J: TRBJ1-3; CDR3: AIAGDRGYLGTIY
V: TRBV5-1; size: -; J: TRBJ2-2; CDR3: ASSLDRVTGELF
V: TRBV5-1; size: -; J: TRBJ2-5; CDR3: ASSPLGASGGEETQY
V: TRBV5-1; size: -; J: TRBJ2-2; CDR3: ASSLEAGGYTGELF
V: TRBV6-4; size: -; J: TRBJ2-7; CDR3: ASSDYTFYEQY
V: TRBV11-2; size: -; J: TRBJ1-2; CDR3: ASSHGGQGEIANYGYT
V: TRBV14; size: -; J: TRBJ1-6; CDR3: ASSQPGTGTNPYNSPLH
V: TRBV2; size: few; J: TRBJ1-5; CDR3: ASSGTVSGTDSNQPQH
V: TRBV5-4; size: -; J: TRBJ2-2; CDR3: ASSLQGTNTGELF